Below, 10 T cell receptor beta chains from the same sample are listed, as sequenced in a study of blood T cell repertoires in COVID-19. The repertoire was sequenced with immunoSEQ multiplex PCR; TCRdb's copy has only in-frame clones and lacks some. The data hold 70,000 or so clones, with over 75% observed a single time. The source material was peripheral blood. All receptors derive from a man older than 75 with acute or convalescent COVID-19.

V and J are TRBV5-6 and TRBJ2-7; D is perhaps TRBD2 (6 bases). Trimming shortened V by 5 bases and J by 2 bases, and 11 bases separated the two germline ends. The CDR3 runs to 13 residues. Germline CDR1 reads SGHDT; CDR2 reads YYEEEE. CDR3 amino acids: CASRVEGTYEQYF. As DNA, the CDR3 is TGTGCCAGCAGAGTGGAGGGGACCTACGAGCAGTACTTC.

The V call is TRBV3-1 (or the pseudogene TRBV3-2), the J call TRBJ1-2, with 7 bases identical to TRBD1. The J segment lost 8 bases and the V segment lost 2 bases, leaving 11 bases of the junction unmatched. CDR3 length: 15 residues. Germline V CDR1 and CDR2: LGHDT, YNNKEL (reference sequence). This CDR3 reads CASSQPPAWTGGYTF. The CDR3 nucleotides are TGTGCCAGCAGCCAACCCCCCGCGTGGACAGGCGGCTACACCTTC.

The rearrangement links TRBV7-9 to TRBJ2-3; TRBD1 aligns across 8 bases. Germline CDR1 and CDR2: SEHNR and FQNEAQ (reference sequence). The V segment lost 1 base and the J segment 0 bases; nucleotides outside the gene matches: 6. The CDR3 sequence is 17 residues long. The CDR3 sequence: CASSLDGTGVSTDTQYF. DNA of the CDR3: TGTGCCAGCAGCTTAGACGGGACAGGAGTTAGCACAGATACGCAGTATTTT.

The chain joins TRBV25-1 to TRBJ1-4, with D perhaps TRBD1 (5 bases). The V gene lost 4 bases and the J gene lost 0 bases, with 12 bases spanning the gap. The CDR3 has 16 residues. Germline CDR1 is MGHDK and CDR2 is SYGVNS. The CDR3 nucleotides are TGTGCCAGCAGTGGGGCAGGGTTTGCAACTAATGAAAAACTGTTTTTT. It codes for CASSGAGFATNEKLFF.

This chain links TRBV18 with TRBJ2-3; D perhaps matches TRBD2 (6 bases). Germline V gene sequence: CDR1 KGHSH, CDR2 LQKENI. CDR3 length equals 15 residues. Trimming stripped 5 bases from V and 1 base from J, with 13 bases between. The CDR3 loop reads CASSNGGGGTDTQYF. The CDR3 nucleotides are TGTGCCAGCTCAAATGGGGGAGGCGGCACAGATACGCAGTATTTT.

The CDR3 DNA reads as TGTGCCACGACGACAGGGGAAGGCTACACCTTC. Translating gives CATTTGEGYTF. This chain links TRBV6-5 with TRBJ1-2, with 8 bases aligning to TRBD1. V shed 10 bases, J shed 8 bases, and the junction held 6 bases outside the gene matches. This CDR3 is 11 amino acids long. The V gene's germline CDR1 is MNHEY and CDR2 SVGAGI.

Worth noting for this clone: Distinct nucleotide sequences in the sample also encode this CDR3. The rearrangement uses TRBV30 and TRBJ2-1, with TRBD2 matching 11 bases. The CDR3 contains 13 residues. Germline V gene lookup returns CDR1 GTSNPN and CDR2 SVGIG (reference sequence). V lost 3 bases and J lost 9; bases outside the gene matches: 4. The CDR3 DNA follows: TGTGCCTGGAGGCTAGCGGGAGGTGGTGAGCAGTTCTTC. It specifies CAWRLAGGGEQFF.

This chain joins TRBV11-3 and TRBJ2-1; TRBD1 is a possible D gene (6 bases). The CDR3 has 14 residues. The V and J ends lost 1 base and 9 bases respectively, with 13 bases between them. Germline loops: CDR1 SGHNT, CDR2 YENEEA. The CDR3 DNA reads TGTGCCAGCAGCTTAGCGGGACAACAAACTGAGCAGTTCTTC. Amino acids: CASSLAGQQTEQFF. Complete variable domain (other parts from reference TRBV11-3 and TRBJ2-1): EAGVVQSPRYKIIEKKQPVAFWCNPISGHNTLYWYLQNLGQGPELLIRYENEEAVDDSQLPKDRFSAERLKGVDSTLKIQPAELGDSAVYLCASSLAGQQTEQFFGPGTRLTVL.

This clone was seen more than once but under ten times. The chain joins TRBV29-1 to TRBJ2-7, with 11 bases fitting TRBD2. The germline V gene has CDR1 SQVTM and CDR2 ANQGSEA. J gave up 6 bases and V 0 bases, and 4 bases lay outside the gene matches. This CDR3 has 14 amino acids. The CDR3 loop reads CSVEEVAGGPEQYF. The DNA for the CDR3 is TGCAGCGTTGAAGAGGTAGCGGGAGGGCCCGAGCAGTACTTC.

A note on this clone: This specimen includes other DNA sequences encoding the same CDR3. V gene TRBV3-1 (or the pseudogene TRBV3-2) combines with J gene TRBJ2-1, with 10 bases lining up with TRBD1. The length of the CDR3 is 16 residues. The J segment lost 2 bases and the V segment lost 6 bases, leaving 7 bases of the junction unmatched. Germline V gives CDR1 LGHDT, CDR2 YNNKEL (reference sequence). CDR3 sequence reads: CASSLAGTGAYNEQFF. For the CDR3, the DNA is TGTGCCAGCAGTCTTGCCGGGACAGGGGCCTACAATGAGCAGTTCTTC.